This T cell receptor (beta chain) was documented in a study of T cell changes during pregnancy in multiple sclerosis. This CDR3 has 14 residues. The V gene end was trimmed by 3 bases and the J gene end by 6 bases; junction bases not matched to a gene: 5. The germline V gene encodes CDR1 SGHRS and CDR2 YFSETQ. Clones were sequenced by immunoSEQ multiplex PCR, and TCRdb holds only the in-frame ones, with some missing. The sample holds some 52,000 clones, 80% to 95% seen once. The sequenced sample was CD4+ T cells from peripheral blood mononuclear cells, obtained in the third trimester of pregnancy. This receptor was taken from a female donor with multiple sclerosis, enrolled in a pregnancy study. This chain uses TRBV5-1 with TRBJ1-2, with 10 positions matching TRBD1. CDR3 amino acids: CASSWAGTGDGYTF. CDR3 DNA: TGCGCCAGCAGCTGGGCCGGGACAGGGGATGGCTACACCTTC.